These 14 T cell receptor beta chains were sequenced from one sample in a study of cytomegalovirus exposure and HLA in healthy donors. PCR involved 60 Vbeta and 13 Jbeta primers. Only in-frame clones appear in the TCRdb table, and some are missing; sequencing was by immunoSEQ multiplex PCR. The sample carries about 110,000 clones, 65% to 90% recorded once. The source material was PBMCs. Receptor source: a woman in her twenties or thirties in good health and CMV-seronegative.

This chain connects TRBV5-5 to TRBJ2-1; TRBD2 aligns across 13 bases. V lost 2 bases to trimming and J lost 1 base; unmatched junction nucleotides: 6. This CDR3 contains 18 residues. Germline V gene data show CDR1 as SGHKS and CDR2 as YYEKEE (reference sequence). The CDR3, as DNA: TGTGCCAGCAGCTTCAGGACTAGCGGGAGTGGGTCCTACAATGAGCAGTTCTTC. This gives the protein CASSFRTSGSGSYNEQFF.

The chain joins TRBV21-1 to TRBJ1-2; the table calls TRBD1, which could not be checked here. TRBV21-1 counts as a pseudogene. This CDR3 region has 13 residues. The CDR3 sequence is CASSTPTGTLYTF. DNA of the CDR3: TGTGCCAGCAGCACCCCGACAGGGACGCTCTACACCTTC.

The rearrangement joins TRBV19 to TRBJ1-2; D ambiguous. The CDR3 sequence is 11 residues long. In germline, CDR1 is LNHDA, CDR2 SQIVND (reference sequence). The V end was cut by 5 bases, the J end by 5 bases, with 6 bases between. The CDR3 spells CASSFRYGYTF. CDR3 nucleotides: TGTGCCAGTAGTTTCCGGTATGGCTACACCTTC.

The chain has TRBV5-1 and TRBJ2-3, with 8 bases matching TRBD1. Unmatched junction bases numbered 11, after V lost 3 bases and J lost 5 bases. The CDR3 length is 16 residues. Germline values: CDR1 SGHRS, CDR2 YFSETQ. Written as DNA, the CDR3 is TGCGCCAGCAGCTATAGCCCGGGACAGGCGGGAGATACGCAGTATTTT. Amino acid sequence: CASSYSPGQAGDTQYF.

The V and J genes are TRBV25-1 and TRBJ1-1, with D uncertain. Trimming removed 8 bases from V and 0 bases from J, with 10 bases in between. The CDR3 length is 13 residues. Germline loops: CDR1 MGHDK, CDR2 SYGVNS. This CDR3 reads CASRGPLNTEAFF. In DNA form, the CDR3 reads TGTGCCAGCCGCGGGCCCCTGAACACTGAAGCTTTCTTT. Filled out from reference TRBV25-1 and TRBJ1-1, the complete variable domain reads EADIYQTPRYLVIGTGKKITLECSQTMGHDKMYWYQQDPGMELHLIHYSYGVNSTEKGDLSSESTVSRIRTEHFPLTLESARPSHTSQYLCASRGPLNTEAFFGQGTRLTVV.

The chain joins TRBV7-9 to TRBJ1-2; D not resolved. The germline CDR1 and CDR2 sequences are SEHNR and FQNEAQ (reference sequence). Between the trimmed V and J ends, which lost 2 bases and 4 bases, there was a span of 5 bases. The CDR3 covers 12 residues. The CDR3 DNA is TGTGCCAGCAGCTTAAACGGCTATGGCTACACCTTC. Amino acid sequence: CASSLNGYGYTF.

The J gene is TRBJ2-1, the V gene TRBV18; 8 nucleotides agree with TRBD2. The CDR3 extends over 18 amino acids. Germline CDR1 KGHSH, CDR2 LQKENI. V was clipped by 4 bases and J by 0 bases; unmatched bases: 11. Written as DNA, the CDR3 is TGTGCCAGCTCACACCTACTAGCGGACGAAAGCTCCTACAATGAGCAGTTCTTC. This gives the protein CASSHLLADESSYNEQFF. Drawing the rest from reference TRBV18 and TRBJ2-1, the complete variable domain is NAGVMQNPRHLVRRRGQEARLRCSPMKGHSHVYWYRQLPEEGLKFMVYLQKENIIDESGMPKERFSAEFPKEGPSILRIQQVVRGDSAAYFCASSHLLADESSYNEQFFGPGTRLTVL.

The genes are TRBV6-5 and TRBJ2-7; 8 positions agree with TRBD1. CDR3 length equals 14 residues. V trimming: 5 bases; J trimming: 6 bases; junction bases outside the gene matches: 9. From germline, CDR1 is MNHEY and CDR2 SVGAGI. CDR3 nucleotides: TGTGCCAGCAGTCACGGACAGGGTGGGCTCGAGCAGTACTTC. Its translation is CASSHGQGGLEQYF.

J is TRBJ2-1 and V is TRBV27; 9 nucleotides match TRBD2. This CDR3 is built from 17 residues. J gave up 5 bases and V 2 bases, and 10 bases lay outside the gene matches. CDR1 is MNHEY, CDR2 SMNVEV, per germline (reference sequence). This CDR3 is CASSLIAWTSENNEQFF. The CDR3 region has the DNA TGTGCCAGCAGTTTAATTGCCTGGACTAGCGAGAACAATGAGCAGTTCTTC.

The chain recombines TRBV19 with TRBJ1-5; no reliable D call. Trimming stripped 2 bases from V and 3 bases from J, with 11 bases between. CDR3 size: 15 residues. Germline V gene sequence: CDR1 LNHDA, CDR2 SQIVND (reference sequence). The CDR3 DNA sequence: TGTGCCAGTAGTATATTCCCAGGCCTCAATCAGCCCCAGCATTTT. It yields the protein CASSIFPGLNQPQHF.

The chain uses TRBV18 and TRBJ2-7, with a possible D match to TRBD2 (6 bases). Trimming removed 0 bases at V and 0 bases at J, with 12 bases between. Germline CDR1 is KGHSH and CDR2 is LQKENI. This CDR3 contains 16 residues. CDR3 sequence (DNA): TGTGCCAGCTCACCACCCGGCGGGATAAGCTCCTACGAGCAGTACTTC. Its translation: CASSPPGGISSYEQYF.

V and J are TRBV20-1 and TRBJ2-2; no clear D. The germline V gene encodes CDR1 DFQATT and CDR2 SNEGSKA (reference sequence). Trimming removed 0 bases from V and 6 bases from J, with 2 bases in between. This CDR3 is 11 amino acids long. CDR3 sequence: CSARDSGELFF. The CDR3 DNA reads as TGCAGTGCTAGAGACTCCGGGGAGCTGTTTTTT.

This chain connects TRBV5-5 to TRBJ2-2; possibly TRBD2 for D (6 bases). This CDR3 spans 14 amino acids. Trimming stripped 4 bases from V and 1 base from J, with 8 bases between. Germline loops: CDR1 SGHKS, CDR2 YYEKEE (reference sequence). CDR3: CASSGRGNTGELFF. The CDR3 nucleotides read TGTGCCAGCAGCGGGCGGGGGAACACCGGGGAGCTGTTTTTT.

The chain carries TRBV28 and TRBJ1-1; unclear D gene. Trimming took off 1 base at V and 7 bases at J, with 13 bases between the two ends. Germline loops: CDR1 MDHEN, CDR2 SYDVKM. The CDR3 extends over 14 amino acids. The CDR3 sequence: CASSLYEGSSEAFF. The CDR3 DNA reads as TGTGCCAGCAGTTTATATGAGGGTAGTAGTGAAGCTTTCTTT.